These 11 T cell receptor beta chains were sequenced from one sample in a study of blood T cell repertoires in COVID-19. Libraries were prepared by immunoSEQ multiplex PCR; TCRdb keeps only in-frame clonotypes and omits some of them. The sample contains a few hundred thousand clones, 86% of which appear only once. The source material was peripheral blood. Every receptor here comes from a woman aged 50 to 60 with acute or convalescent COVID-19.

The chain has TRBV15 and TRBJ1-2, with 8 bases identical to TRBD1. With V trimmed by 5 bases and J by 3 bases, 8 bases remained unmatched. CDR3 length equals 15 residues. The germline V gene has CDR1 LNHNV and CDR2 YYDKDF (reference sequence). The CDR3 sequence is CATSLTGAIDYGYTF. CDR3 nucleotides: TGTGCCACCAGCCTGACAGGGGCGATCGACTATGGCTACACCTTC.

V is TRBV6-6 and J is TRBJ1-1; tentative D call: TRBD1 (5 bases). Germline-derived CDR1 and CDR2 are MNHNY and SVGAGI (reference sequence). V was cut by 6 bases and J by 0 bases, with 8 bases left in between. The CDR3 is made up of 13 amino acids. The CDR3 bases are TGTGCCAGCAGGGCAGGGCTGAACACTGAAGCTTTCTTT. Translating it yields CASRAGLNTEAFF.

Points on this clone: Other DNA sequences in this specimen translate into the identical CDR3. The chain has TRBV15 and TRBJ1-6, with D possibly TRBD1 on 6 matching bases. Germline V lookup: CDR1 LNHNV, CDR2 YYDKDF (reference sequence). Trimming stripped 1 base from V and 10 bases from J, with 23 bases between. The CDR3 has 18 residues. In DNA, the CDR3 is TGTGCCACCAGCAGAGCATTTCGGCCCAGGGGTTCTGGCTCACCCCTCCACTTT. Translated, it gives CATSRAFRPRGSGSPLHF.

Only a few counts were recorded for this clone. V gene TRBV27 combines with J gene TRBJ2-5; 7 positions agree with TRBD2. Trimming removed 6 bases from V and 0 bases from J; junction bases left unmatched: 4. From germline, CDR1 is MNHEY and CDR2 SMNVEV (reference sequence). This CDR3 contains 14 residues. CDR3 in DNA: TGTGCCAGCAGACTAGCGCTGAACCAAGAGACCCAGTACTTC. It codes for CASRLALNQETQYF.

The chain carries TRBV27 and TRBJ1-1; no clear D. V was pared by 10 bases and J by 4 bases, with 10 bases between. This CDR3 is 11 amino acids long. Germline assignment: CDR1 MNHEY and CDR2 SMNVEV (reference sequence). DNA for the CDR3: TGTGCCATCATAGTTGGCACTGAAGCTTTCTTT. Encoded protein: CAIIVGTEAFF.

V gene TRBV12-3 or TRBV12-4 combines with J gene TRBJ2-7; D remains unclear. The V and J ends lost 5 bases and 4 bases respectively, with 6 bases between them. The CDR3 is 11 amino acids. CDR3 residues: CASSPRYEQYF. The CDR3 DNA follows: TGTGCCAGCAGTCCGAGGTACGAGCAGTACTTC.

The chain combines TRBV2 with TRBJ2-2, with 10 bases matching TRBD2. This CDR3 spans 15 amino acids. Germline V gene lookup returns CDR1 SNHLY and CDR2 FYNNEI. J lost 2 bases, V lost 4 bases, and 1 base had no gene match. The CDR3 protein is CASSGTSGNTGELFF. As DNA, the CDR3 is TGTGCCAGCAGTGGGACTAGCGGAAACACCGGGGAGCTGTTTTTT.

The chain links TRBV30 to TRBJ2-4; possible D gene TRBD1, 6 bases. Germline-derived CDR1 and CDR2 are GTSNPN and SVGIG (reference sequence). Trimming removed 8 bases at V and 4 bases at J, with 15 bases between. This CDR3 spans 13 amino acids. The CDR3 protein is CAREGTLKNIQYF. The DNA of the CDR3 is TGTGCCCGGGAAGGGACACTAAAAAACATTCAGTACTTC.

The rearrangement joins TRBV19 to TRBJ2-2; 7 bases match TRBD1. CDR1 and CDR2 (germline): LNHDA, SQIVND (reference sequence). The CDR3 runs to 16 residues. Losses at the gene ends were 3 bases for V and 7 bases for J; bases not matched to a gene: 11. The CDR3 region has the DNA TGTGCCAGTAGTATCCAGACAGGGAACGTAGGCGGGGAGCTGTTTTTT. This gives the protein CASSIQTGNVGGELFF.

This chain uses TRBV6-5 with TRBJ2-5; D perhaps matches TRBD2 (6 bases). Germline assignment: CDR1 MNHEY and CDR2 SVGAGI. The ends were cut back, 7 bases at V and 2 bases at J, with 11 bases in the middle. This CDR3 is built from 13 residues. The CDR3 region has the DNA TGTGCCAGCAAGTTAAGCGGGCAAGAGACCCAGTACTTC. As protein: CASKLSGQETQYF.

DNA of the CDR3: TGTGCCAGCAGCCCCGGACAGGGCTGGCAGCCCCAGCATTTT. Translation: CASSPGQGWQPQHF. The V call is TRBV7-2, the J call TRBJ1-5, with 8 positions matching TRBD1. CDR3 size: 14 residues. Trimming cost V 5 bases and J 7 bases; bases outside gene matches: 7. CDR1 and CDR2 from the germline V gene are SGHTA and FQGNSA.